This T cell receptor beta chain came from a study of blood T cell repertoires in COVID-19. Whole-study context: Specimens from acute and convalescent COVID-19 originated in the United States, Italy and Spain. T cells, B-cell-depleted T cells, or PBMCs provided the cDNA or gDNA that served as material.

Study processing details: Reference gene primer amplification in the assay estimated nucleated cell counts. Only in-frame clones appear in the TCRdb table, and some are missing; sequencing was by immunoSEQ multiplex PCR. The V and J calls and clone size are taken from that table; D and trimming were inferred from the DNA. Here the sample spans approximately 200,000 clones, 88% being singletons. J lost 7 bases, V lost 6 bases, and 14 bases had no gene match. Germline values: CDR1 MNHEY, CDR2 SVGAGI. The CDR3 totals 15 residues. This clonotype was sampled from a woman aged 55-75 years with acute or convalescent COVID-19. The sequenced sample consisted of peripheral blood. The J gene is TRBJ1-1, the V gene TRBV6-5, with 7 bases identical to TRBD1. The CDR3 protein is CASRDYRGVYIEAFF. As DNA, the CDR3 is TGTGCCAGCAGGGATTACAGGGGCGTGTACATTGAAGCTTTCTTT.